This entry describes one T cell receptor beta chain. Its antigen is not identified. This specimen comes from a study of T cell repertoires in cytomegalovirus infection. The wider study: Public TCR beta signatures indicated both CMV infection and matching HLA type. Study findings and constraints: Ex vivo, HLA-C-restricted CMV-specific TCR beta clonotypes prevailed over the rest of the response.

MiXCR was run by TCRdb on the reads, yielding one entry per CDR3 protein. The data contain some 120,000 distinct CDR3 sequences, around 9.1% of them singletons. V lost 6 bases to trimming and J lost 4 bases, with 15 bases between them. The CDR3 consists of 14 residues. Per germline, CDR1 MNHNS and CDR2 SASEGT. J is TRBJ2-5 and V is TRBV6-1; TRBD2 is a possible D gene (7 bases). The sequence was obtained from a human donor in good health (CMV status not recorded). Some clones in this sample may be carry-over from other donors' samples. The specimen sequenced was PBMCs, sequenced either directly or after in vitro stimulation (not recorded which). CDR3 DNA sequence: TGTGCCAGCAGCTCTGGGGGGGGCGCAGAGACCCAGTACTTC. Its protein is CASSSGGGAETQYF.